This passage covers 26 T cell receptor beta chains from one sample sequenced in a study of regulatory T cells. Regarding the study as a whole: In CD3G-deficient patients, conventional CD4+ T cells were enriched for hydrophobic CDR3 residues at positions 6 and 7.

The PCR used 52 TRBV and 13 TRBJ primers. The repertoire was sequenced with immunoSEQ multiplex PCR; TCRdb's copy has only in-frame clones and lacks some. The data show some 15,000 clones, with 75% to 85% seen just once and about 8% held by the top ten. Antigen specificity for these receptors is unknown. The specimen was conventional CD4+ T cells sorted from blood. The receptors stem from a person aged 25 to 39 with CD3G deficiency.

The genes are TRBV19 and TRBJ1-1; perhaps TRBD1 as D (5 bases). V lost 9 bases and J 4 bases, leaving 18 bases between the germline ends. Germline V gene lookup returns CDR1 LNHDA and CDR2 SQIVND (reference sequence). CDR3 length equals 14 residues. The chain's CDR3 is CASSPPQRGTEAFF. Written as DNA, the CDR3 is TGTGCCAGCTCTCCGCCACAAAGGGGCACTGAAGCTTTCTTT. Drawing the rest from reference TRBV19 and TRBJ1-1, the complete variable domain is DGGITQSPKYLFRKEGQNVTLSCEQNLNHDAMYWYRQDPGQGLRLIYYSQIVNDFQKGDIAEGYSVSREKKESFPLTVTSAQKNPTAFYLCASSPPQRGTEAFFGQGTRLTVV.

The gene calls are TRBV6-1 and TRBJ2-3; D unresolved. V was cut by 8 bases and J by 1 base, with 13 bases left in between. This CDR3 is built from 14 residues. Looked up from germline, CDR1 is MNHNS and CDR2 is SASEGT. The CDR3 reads CASCHDARTDTQYF. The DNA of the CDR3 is TGTGCCAGCTGTCACGACGCGCGCACAGATACGCAGTATTTT.

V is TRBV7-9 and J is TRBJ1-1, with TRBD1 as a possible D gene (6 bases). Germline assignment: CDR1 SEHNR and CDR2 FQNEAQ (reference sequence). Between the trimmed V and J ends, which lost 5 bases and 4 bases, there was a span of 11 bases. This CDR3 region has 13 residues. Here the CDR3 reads CASSRTGSTEAFF. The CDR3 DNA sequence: TGTGCCAGCAGCCGCACAGGGAGCACTGAAGCTTTCTTT.

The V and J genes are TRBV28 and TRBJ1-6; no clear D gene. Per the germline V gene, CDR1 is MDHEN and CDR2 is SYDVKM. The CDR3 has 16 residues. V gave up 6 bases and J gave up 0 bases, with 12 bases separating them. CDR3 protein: CASRFSLSSYNSPLHF. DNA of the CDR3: TGTGCCAGCAGGTTCTCCTTGAGCTCCTATAATTCACCCCTCCACTTT.

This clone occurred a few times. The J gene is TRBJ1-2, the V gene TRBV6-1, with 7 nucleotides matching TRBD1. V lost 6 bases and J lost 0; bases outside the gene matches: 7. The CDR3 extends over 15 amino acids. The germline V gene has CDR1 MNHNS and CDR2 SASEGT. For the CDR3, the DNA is TGTGCCAGCAGACCCGCTACAGGGGCTAACTATGGCTACACCTTC. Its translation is CASRPATGANYGYTF.

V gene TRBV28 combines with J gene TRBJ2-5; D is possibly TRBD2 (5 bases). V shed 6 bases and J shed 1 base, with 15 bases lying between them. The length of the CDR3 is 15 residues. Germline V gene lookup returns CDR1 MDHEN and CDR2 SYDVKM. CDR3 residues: CASSSISGLQETQYF. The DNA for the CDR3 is TGTGCCAGCAGCTCCATCTCAGGACTCCAAGAGACCCAGTACTTC. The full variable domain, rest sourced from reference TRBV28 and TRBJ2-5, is DVKVTQSSRYLVKRTGEKVFLECVQDMDHENMFWYRQDPGLGLRLIYFSYDVKMKEKGDIPEGYSVSREKKERFSLILESASTNQTSMYLCASSSISGLQETQYFGPGTRLLVL.

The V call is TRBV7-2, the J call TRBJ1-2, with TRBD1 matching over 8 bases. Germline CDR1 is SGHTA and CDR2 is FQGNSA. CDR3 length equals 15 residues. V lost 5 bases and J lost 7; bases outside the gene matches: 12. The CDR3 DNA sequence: TGTGCCAGCAGCCCGGGACAGGAGCTCCGAGGTGGCTACACCTTC. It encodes CASSPGQELRGGYTF.

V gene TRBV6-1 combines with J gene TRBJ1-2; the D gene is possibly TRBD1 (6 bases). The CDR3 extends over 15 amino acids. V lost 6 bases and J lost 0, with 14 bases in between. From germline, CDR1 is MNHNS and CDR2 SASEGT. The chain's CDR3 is CASRLQGKPNYGYTF. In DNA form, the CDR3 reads TGTGCCAGCAGACTACAGGGCAAGCCTAACTATGGCTACACCTTC.

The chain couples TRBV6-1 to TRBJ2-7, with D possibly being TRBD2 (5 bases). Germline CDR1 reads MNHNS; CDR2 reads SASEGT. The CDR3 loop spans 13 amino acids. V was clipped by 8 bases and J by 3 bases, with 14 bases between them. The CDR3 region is CASSRGSDYEQYF. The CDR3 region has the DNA TGTGCCAGCTCAAGAGGGAGCGACTACGAGCAGTACTTC.

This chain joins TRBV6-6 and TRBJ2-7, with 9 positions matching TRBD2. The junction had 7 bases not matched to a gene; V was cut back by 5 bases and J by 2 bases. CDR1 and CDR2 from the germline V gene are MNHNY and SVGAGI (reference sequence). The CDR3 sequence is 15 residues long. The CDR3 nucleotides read TGTGCCAGCAGTGCCGGGGGCGGGGGGGCCTACGAGCAGTACTTC. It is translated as CASSAGGGGAYEQYF.

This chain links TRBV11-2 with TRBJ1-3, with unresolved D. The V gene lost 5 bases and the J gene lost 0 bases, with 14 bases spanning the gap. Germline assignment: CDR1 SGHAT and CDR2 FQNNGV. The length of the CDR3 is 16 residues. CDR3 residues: CASSPGPVRSGNTIYF. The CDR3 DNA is TGTGCCAGCAGCCCCGGACCAGTTCGCTCTGGAAACACCATATATTTT.

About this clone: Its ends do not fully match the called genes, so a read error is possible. The CDR3 coding sequence is TGCGCCAGCAGTGGAAAAAAGGGGGTTTGGAACACCGGGGAGCCGTTTTTT. Encoded protein: CASSGKKGVWNTGEPFF. The chain is built from TRBV10-2 and TRBJ2-2; a weak D match, TRBD1 (6 bases). This CDR3 has 17 residues. The germline V gene encodes CDR1 WSHSY and CDR2 SAAADI.

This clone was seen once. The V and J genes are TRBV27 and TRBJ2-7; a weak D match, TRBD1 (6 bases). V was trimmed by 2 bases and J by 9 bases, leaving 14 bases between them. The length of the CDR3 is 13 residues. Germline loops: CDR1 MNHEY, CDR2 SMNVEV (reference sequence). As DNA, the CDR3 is TGTGCCAGCAGTTTAAGGGCAGGGGACGTGCAGTACTTC. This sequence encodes CASSLRAGDVQYF.

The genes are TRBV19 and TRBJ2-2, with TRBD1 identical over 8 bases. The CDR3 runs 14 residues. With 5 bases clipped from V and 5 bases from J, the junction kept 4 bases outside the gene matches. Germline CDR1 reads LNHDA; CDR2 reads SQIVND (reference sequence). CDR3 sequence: CASSGQGGTGELFF. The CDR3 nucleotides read TGTGCCAGTAGTGGACAGGGCGGGACCGGGGAGCTGTTTTTT.

In nucleotides, the CDR3 is TGTGCCAGTAGTATTAGCGGGAGGGCCACCGGGGAGCTGTTTTTT. It encodes CASSISGRATGELFF. The chain joins TRBV19 to TRBJ2-2, with 11 bases that match TRBD2. Germline assignment: CDR1 LNHDA and CDR2 SQIVND (reference sequence). J was trimmed by 4 bases and V by 3 bases; bases with no gene match: 1. This CDR3 comprises 15 residues.

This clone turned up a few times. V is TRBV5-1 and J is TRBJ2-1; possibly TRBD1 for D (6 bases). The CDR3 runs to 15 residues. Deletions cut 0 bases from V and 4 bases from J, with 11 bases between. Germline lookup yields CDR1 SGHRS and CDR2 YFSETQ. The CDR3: CASSLVDSGYNEQFF. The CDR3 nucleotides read TGCGCCAGCAGCTTGGTGGACAGCGGATACAATGAGCAGTTCTTC.

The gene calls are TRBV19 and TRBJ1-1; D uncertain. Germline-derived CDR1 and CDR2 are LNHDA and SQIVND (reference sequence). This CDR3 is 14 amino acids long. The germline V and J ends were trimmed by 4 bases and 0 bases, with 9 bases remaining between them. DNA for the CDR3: TGTGCCAGTAGTACGAAACACATGAACACTGAAGCTTTCTTT. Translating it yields CASSTKHMNTEAFF.

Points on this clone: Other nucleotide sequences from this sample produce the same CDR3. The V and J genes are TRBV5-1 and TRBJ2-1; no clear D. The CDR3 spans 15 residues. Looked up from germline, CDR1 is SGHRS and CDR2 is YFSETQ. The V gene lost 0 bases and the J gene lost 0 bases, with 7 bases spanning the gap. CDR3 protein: CASSLEGSSYNEQFF. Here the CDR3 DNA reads TGCGCCAGCAGCTTGGAGGGCAGCTCCTACAATGAGCAGTTCTTC.

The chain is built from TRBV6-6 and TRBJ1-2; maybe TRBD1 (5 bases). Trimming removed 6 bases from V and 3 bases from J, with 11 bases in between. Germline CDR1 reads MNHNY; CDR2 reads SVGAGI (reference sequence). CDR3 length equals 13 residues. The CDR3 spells CASRNTGYYGYTF. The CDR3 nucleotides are TGTGCCAGCAGGAATACAGGTTACTATGGCTACACCTTC.

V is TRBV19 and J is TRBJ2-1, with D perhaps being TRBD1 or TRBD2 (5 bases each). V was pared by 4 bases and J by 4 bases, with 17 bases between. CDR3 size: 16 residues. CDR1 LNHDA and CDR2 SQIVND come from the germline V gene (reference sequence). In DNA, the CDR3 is TGTGCCAGTAGTACCGGGGCAAGAGGCCTATACAATGAGCAGTTCTTC. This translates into CASSTGARGLYNEQFF.

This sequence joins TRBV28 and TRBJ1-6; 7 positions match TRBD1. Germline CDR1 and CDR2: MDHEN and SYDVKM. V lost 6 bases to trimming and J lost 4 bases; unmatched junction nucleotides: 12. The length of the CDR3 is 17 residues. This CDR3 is CASSRRAQGIYNSPLHF. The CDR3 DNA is TGTGCCAGCAGCCGTAGGGCACAGGGGATTTATAATTCACCCCTCCACTTT.

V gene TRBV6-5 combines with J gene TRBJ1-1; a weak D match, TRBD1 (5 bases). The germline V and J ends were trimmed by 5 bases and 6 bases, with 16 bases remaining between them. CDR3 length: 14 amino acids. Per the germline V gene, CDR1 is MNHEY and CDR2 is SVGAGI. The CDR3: CASSGGGSRSEAFF. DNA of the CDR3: TGTGCCAGCAGTGGCGGGGGTAGTCGCTCTGAAGCTTTCTTT.

The CDR3 nucleotides read TGTGCCAGCAGCAAAGGAAGAAGCGGGGGTTCTGACGAGCAGTACTTC. This encodes CASSKGRSGGSDEQYF. The genes are TRBV21-1 and TRBJ2-7; the table's D call, TRBD2, was not checked against the DNA. TRBV21-1 is flagged as a pseudogene. The CDR3 extends over 16 amino acids.

This CDR3 reads CASSPPLRGGVTDTQYF. The CDR3 nucleotides are TGTGCCAGCTCACCACCGCTGCGGGGGGGCGTGACAGATACGCAGTATTTT. This chain joins TRBV18 and TRBJ2-3; 9 positions match TRBD2. With 0 bases clipped from V and 3 bases from J, the junction kept 7 bases outside the gene matches. Looked up from germline, CDR1 is KGHSH and CDR2 is LQKENI. CDR3 length equals 17 residues.

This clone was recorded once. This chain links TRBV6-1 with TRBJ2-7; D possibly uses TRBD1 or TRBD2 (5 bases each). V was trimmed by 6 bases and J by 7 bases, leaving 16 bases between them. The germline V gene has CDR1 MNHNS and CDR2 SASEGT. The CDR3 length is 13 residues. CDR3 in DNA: TGTGCCAGCAGGCCGGGACCCCAGAGAGAGCAGTACTTC. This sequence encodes CASRPGPQREQYF.

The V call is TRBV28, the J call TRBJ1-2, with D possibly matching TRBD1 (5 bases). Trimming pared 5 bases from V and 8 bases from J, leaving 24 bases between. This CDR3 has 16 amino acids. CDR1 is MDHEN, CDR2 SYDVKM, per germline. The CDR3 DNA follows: TGTGCCAGCAGTCCGATGACGCTATCAGGGTGGAGGGGCTACACCTTC. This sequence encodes CASSPMTLSGWRGYTF.